This T cell receptor beta chain was captured by sequencing in a study of cytomegalovirus exposure and HLA in healthy donors. General observations from the study: Donor immune exposure was known only as CMV serostatus. Association of a missense DCLRE1C variant with TCR beta V- and J-gene trimming was reported in a later analysis. In vitro work confirmed that three CMV-associated chains recognize CMV antigens. One cluster of highly shared sequence variants probably arose as a sequencing artifact.

The CDR3 runs to 15 residues. Trimming cost V 7 bases and J 0 bases, with 15 bases left between them. From germline, CDR1 is LGHNT and CDR2 FRNRAP. This clone has only a few counts. The antigen remains unidentified. Both 60 Vbeta primers and 13 Jbeta primers went into the PCR. TCRdb's copy holds only in-frame clones and misses some; the assay was immunoSEQ multiplex PCR. The sample consists of under 200,000 clones, roughly 80% of them appearing once. The TCR was taken from a man aged 50-59 years in good health and CMV-seropositive. The rearrangement uses TRBV12-5 and TRBJ1-2, with TRBD1 as a possible D gene (6 bases). Material for sequencing was PBMCs. In DNA, the CDR3 is TGTGCTAGTGCCGCCTGGGGGGGCCCTAACTATGGCTACACCTTC. As protein: CASAAWGGPNYGYTF.